This TCR beta chain emerged from a study of blood T cell repertoires in COVID-19. Turning to the study itself: Both acute and convalescent COVID-19 samples were obtained from the United States, Italy and Spain. From T cells, B-cell-depleted T cells, or PBMCs came the material, which was cDNA or gDNA.

Original processing methods: The authors estimated nucleated cell counts from reference gene primer amplification. Clones were read by immunoSEQ multiplex PCR, and TCRdb kept only the in-frame ones, dropping some. The V and J calls and clone size come from that table; D and trimming were worked out from the DNA. The sample carries 120,000 to 150,000 clones, about 80% recorded once. The V and J ends lost 8 bases and 3 bases respectively, with 19 bases between them. Looked up from germline, CDR1 is GTSNPN and CDR2 is SVGIG (reference sequence). CDR3 length equals 14 residues. Input material: peripheral blood. The chain links TRBV30 to TRBJ1-2; D uncertain. This TCR derives from a woman of 80 years or more in a cohort sampled during active or convalescent COVID-19. The CDR3 nucleotides read TGTGCCCACATCGACCTAGGGAGGGACTATGGCTACACCTTC. Encoded protein: CAHIDLGRDYGYTF.